This TCR beta chain was obtained from a study of radiation and T cells in renal cell carcinoma. General study findings and limits: Top tumor clonotypes rose in blood 2 weeks post-radiation, then contracted.

The time point here: blood 2 weeks post-SBRT. Documented treatment: 15 Gy SBRT to primary tumor, nephrectomy 4 weeks later. Serial blood draws occurred at baseline and 2 and 4 weeks post-SBRT. Clear cell pathology was present in this patient's renal cell carcinoma. CDR1 and CDR2 from the germline V gene are DFQATT and SNEGSKA (reference sequence). The V end was cut by 7 bases, the J end by 2 bases, with 8 bases between. CDR3 length: 11 residues. In the case of this clone: Antigen specificity is unknown.

This table comes from immunoSEQ multiplex PCR, and its TCRdb copy is limited to in-frame clones, with some not included. This sample has about 65,000 clones, with roughly 79% found just once. This chain connects TRBV20-1 to TRBJ1-2, with D tentatively TRBD1 (5 bases). The receptor comes from a man aged 60-69 years with renal cell carcinoma. This specimen consisted of blood, obtained from a patient whose treatment included radiotherapy and nephrectomy. CDR3 sequence reads: CSGGTNYGYTF. As DNA, the CDR3 is TGCAGTGGCGGGACCAACTATGGCTACACCTTC.